This record looks at one T cell receptor (beta chain) sequence and its context. The clone's antigen remains unknown. Within one base of it there is no much larger clone, and no base qualities were kept. Repertoires were sampled repeatedly over the course of chemoradiotherapy, so clonal expansion could be followed in the tumor microenvironment. Counted from cysteine to phenylalanine, this CDR3 has 17 amino acids. The entry retains the CDR3 DNA only, 51 bases that are in frame from base 1. The V and J ends are trimmed by 3 bases and 5 bases, leaving 23 bases between them. For CDR1 and CDR2, the germline V gene lists SQVTM and ANQGSEA. The library was built by means of the immunoSEQ multiplex PCR assay. TCRdb provides this immuneACCESS table in a form limited to in-frame rearrangements. Some clones are lacking; in checked studies, under half of them reflect an unresolved V gene, and why the rest are absent is not known. Across this sample there are some 9,800 clones, with roughly nine tenths seen only once. 9% to 15% of the sample comes from the top ten.

This sample was taken from a study of chemoradiotherapy in HPV16-positive cancers (dated by TCRdb to 2022 to 2024). A note on the overall study: Functional T-cell assays on cells from two HPV16-positive patients defined candidate HPV-specific T-cell clones and common TCR motifs. The study asked whether T-cell immunity to the HPV oncoproteins E6 and E7 changes during chemoradiotherapy and whether this immunity affects survival. Next, the candidate HPV-specific TCRs and motifs were followed in TCR repertoires from around 93 patients with HPV-related cancers. The research as a whole found: Only two HPV16-positive patients were used to derive the functional definition of HPV-specific T cells, and the survival association was reported for HPV16-positive patients. Expansion of candidate HPV-specific clones and E7-related TCR motifs was observed in the tumor microenvironment during treatment, whereas no such expansion was observed for non-HPV-specific T cells. Improved recurrence-free survival in HPV16-positive patients was associated with expansion of HPV-responsive T cells during chemoradiotherapy.

The chain couples TRBV29-1 to TRBJ2-1; there is no confident call for the D gene. The sample consisted of blood, taken from a patient who underwent chemoradiotherapy. This clonotype originated in a human donor with HPV-associated anogenital cancer. The bases are TGCAGCGTTGACCCCAGCCCCTACCGGAATCCGGACAATGAGCAGTTCTTC. Its protein product is CSVDPSPYRNPDNEQFF.